This TCR beta chain was recovered during a study of cytotoxic CD8 clonotypes in ibrutinib-treated CLL. TCR beta libraries used approximately 1.9 micrograms of genomic DNA from cryopreserved PBMCs. CDR1 SEHNR and CDR2 FQNEAQ come from the germline V gene (reference sequence). This CDR3 has 16 residues. With 5 bases removed from V and 4 bases from J, the gap between germline ends came to 17 bases. A 1 in 200,000 to 1 in 1 million T cell depth was the sequencing target. Profiled with immunoSEQ multiplex PCR; TCRdb holds only in-frame clones, not every one. The repertoire holds some 27,000 clones, with less than 75% as singletons.

The chain links TRBV7-9 to TRBJ1-4; D possibly corresponds to TRBD1 (5 bases). This TCR was sampled from a human donor with chronic lymphocytic leukemia. This sample comprised PBMCs, obtained before ibrutinib treatment. CDR3 nucleotides: TGTGCCAGCAGCCCGGGCCAAGGGACCGTTAATGAAAAACTGTTTTTT. Translating gives CASSPGQGTVNEKLFF. The full variable domain, in which reference TRBV7-9 and TRBJ1-4 provide the parts outside the CDR3, is DTGVSQNPRHKITKRGQNVTFRCDPISEHNRLYWYRQTLGQGPEFLTYFQNEAQLEKSRLLSDRFSAERPKGSFSTLEIQRTEQGDSAMYLCASSPGQGTVNEKLFFGSGTQLSVL.